This is a list of T cell receptor beta chains from one sample in a study of T-cell reconstitution after alpha-beta-depleted transplantation in children. TCRdb re-derived calls from the PCR reads in MiXCR, one entry per CDR3 protein. This sample has about 76,000 distinct CDR3 sequences; less than 15% occur once, and the top ten carry 25% to 35%. The material was PBMCs, mostly from graft donor cells, obtained 180 days after TCRalphabeta/CD19-depleted stem cell transplant. The receptors here all came from a male patient between 2 and 9 years old who had a stem cell transplant for acute lymphoblastic leukemia, so the T cells may come from the graft donor. Both conserved end residues are part of each CDR3. The order of the fields is clone size, J gene, V gene, D gene, CDR3 protein, CDR3 DNA. The D gene is left open where the match is weak. A row's size may be missing; if present it is once, few, many or a size class.

size: -
J: TRBJ1-2
V: TRBV24-1
D: -
CDR3: CATSDAGLYGYTF
DNA: TGTGCCACCAGTGATGCCGGGCTCTATGGCTACACCTTC

size: many
J: TRBJ2-3
V: TRBV27
D: TRBD1
CDR3: CASSTVDRVGTDTQYF
DNA: TGTGCCAGCAGCACTGTGGACAGGGTGGGCACAGATACGCAGTATTTT

size: -
J: TRBJ2-5
V: TRBV20-1
D: TRBD1
CDR3: CSAIGTGQETQYF
DNA: TGCAGTGCTATAGGGACAGGGCAAGAGACCCAGTACTTC

size: few
J: TRBJ2-3
V: TRBV5-1
D: -
CDR3: CASSLGGEGGDTQYF
DNA: TGCGCCAGCAGCTTGGGAGGGGAAGGTGGAGATACGCAGTATTTT

size: -
J: TRBJ2-7
V: TRBV11-2
D: -
CDR3: CASSVGQSYEQYF
DNA: TGTGCCAGCAGCGTCGGCCAATCCTACGAGCAGTACTTC

size: -
J: TRBJ2-7
V: TRBV7-9
D: -
CDR3: CASSLGDRGQYF
DNA: TGTGCCAGCAGCCTTGGGGACCGCGGGCAGTACTTC

size: few
J: TRBJ1-5
V: TRBV2
D: -
CDR3: CASSRTEILNQPQHF
DNA: TGTGCCAGCAGTCGGACAGAGATCCTCAATCAGCCCCAGCATTTT

size: many
J: TRBJ2-7
V: TRBV7-2
D: -
CDR3: CASSVGGGRRAYEQYF
DNA: TGTGCCAGCAGCGTGGGAGGGGGGCGCCGTGCTTACGAGCAGTACTTC

size: many
J: TRBJ2-5
V: TRBV20-1
D: -
CDR3: CSACDQETQYF
DNA: TGCAGTGCTTGCGATCAAGAGACCCAGTACTTC

size: few
J: TRBJ2-1
V: TRBV7-2
D: TRBD2
CDR3: CASSPETSAYNEQFF
DNA: TGTGCCAGCAGCCCAGAGACTAGCGCGTACAATGAGCAGTTCTTC

size: many
J: TRBJ2-2
V: TRBV27
D: TRBD2
CDR3: CASTPRVPAGGLTGELFF
DNA: TGTGCCAGCACCCCCCGGGTCCCAGCGGGGGGTCTCACCGGGGAGCTGTTTTTT

size: -
J: TRBJ2-1
V: TRBV20-1
D: -
CDR3: CSARDRVSRDF
DNA: TGCAGTGCTAGAGATAGGGTGAGCAGGGACTTC

size: many
J: TRBJ2-5
V: TRBV5-1
D: TRBD2
CDR3: CASSLAGVGETQYF
DNA: TGCGCCAGCAGCTTAGCGGGAGTGGGAGAGACCCAGTACTTC

size: -
J: TRBJ2-1
V: TRBV3-1
D: TRBD2
CDR3: CASSKVGLAGGRNEQFF
DNA: TGTGCCAGCAGCAAGGTGGGCCTAGCGGGGGGGCGCAATGAGCAGTTCTTC

size: -
J: TRBJ2-3
V: TRBV28
D: -
CDR3: CASSLAGGPGTDTQYF
DNA: TGTGCCAGCAGTCTTGCCGGGGGGCCGGGCACAGATACGCAGTATTTT

size: -
J: TRBJ1-2
V: TRBV5-1
D: -
CDR3: CASSPGKGINYGYTF
DNA: TGCGCCAGCAGCCCTGGTAAGGGGATCAACTATGGCTACACCTTC

size: few
J: TRBJ2-2
V: TRBV9
D: -
CDR3: CASSVGTSTNTGELFF
DNA: TGTGCCAGCAGCGTAGGGACTTCCACGAACACCGGGGAGCTGTTTTTT

size: many
J: TRBJ2-4
V: TRBV6-5
D: -
CDR3: CASSASYPDGLLAKNIQYF
DNA: TGTGCCAGCAGTGCATCCTACCCCGACGGACTACTAGCCAAAAACATTCAGTACTTC

size: few
J: TRBJ1-5
V: TRBV19
D: -
CDR3: CASSFRVQSNQPQHF
DNA: TGTGCCAGTAGTTTCAGGGTGCAGAGCAATCAGCCCCAGCATTTT

size: -
J: TRBJ2-7
V: TRBV4-3
D: TRBD1
CDR3: CASSQAGGADEQYF
DNA: TGCGCCAGCAGCCAAGCAGGGGGCGCGGACGAGCAGTACTTC

size: -
J: TRBJ1-6
V: TRBV7-9
D: TRBD1
CDR3: CASSTRDRGFPLHF
DNA: TGTGCCAGCAGCACGAGGGACAGAGGGTTTCCCCTCCACTTT

size: many
J: TRBJ2-3
V: TRBV12-3/TRBV12-4
D: -
CDR3: CASTFAGTGTDTQYF
DNA: TGTGCCAGCACTTTCGCCGGGACGGGGACAGATACGCAGTATTTT

size: few
J: TRBJ2-7
V: TRBV29-1
D: TRBD2
CDR3: CSVAGLAGEQYF
DNA: TGCAGCGTAGCGGGACTAGCAGGCGAGCAGTACTTC

size: few
J: TRBJ2-5
V: TRBV6-1
D: -
CDR3: CASSDRGFYQETQYF
DNA: TGTGCCAGCAGTGACCGAGGGTTCTACCAAGAGACCCAGTACTTC

size: -
J: TRBJ2-7
V: TRBV28
D: -
CDR3: CASSLLRNPYEQYF
DNA: TGTGCCAGCAGTTTACTCAGGAACCCCTACGAGCAGTACTTC

size: few
J: TRBJ1-5
V: TRBV12-3/TRBV12-4
D: TRBD1
CDR3: CASSLDDRVNQPQHF
DNA: TGTGCCAGCAGTTTAGATGACAGGGTAAATCAGCCCCAGCATTTT

size: -
J: TRBJ2-2
V: TRBV5-1
D: -
CDR3: CASSPVVGTGELFF
DNA: TGCGCCAGCAGCCCTGTAGTGGGCACCGGGGAGCTGTTTTTT